This is a list of T cell receptor beta chains from one sample in a study of T cells in Graves' hyperthyroidism and ophthalmopathy. TCRdb fed the multiplex PCR reads into MiXCR, producing one record per CDR3 protein. The sample yields some 320,000 distinct CDR3 sequences, roughly 15% seen once. What was sequenced was blood. These receptors were obtained from a woman aged 40 to 55 with Graves' ophthalmopathy. Each CDR3 is given with its conserved first and last residue. Fields, in order: clone size, J gene, V gene, D gene, CDR3 DNA, CDR3 protein. A D gene is named only where the DNA matches it firmly. Clone size is not always given. Where it is, it says once, few, many or a class for expanded clones.

many TRBJ2-7 TRBV6-1 TRBD1 TGTGCCAGCAGACCGGGACAGGGCTGGCACGAGCAGTACTTC CASRPGQGWHEQYF
many TRBJ1-5 TRBV28 NA TGTGCCAGCATGGAGAAGGGGGATAAACATCAGCCCCAGCATTTT CASMEKGDKHQPQHF
few TRBJ1-2 TRBV3-1 NA TGTGCCAGCAGCCAAGACCTGCTACAAGGAGGCTACACCTTC CASSQDLLQGGYTF
NA TRBJ1-5 TRBV19 TRBD1 TGTGCCAGTCGACAGGACAGGATTAGCAATCAGCCCCAGCATTTT CASRQDRISNQPQHF
NA TRBJ1-1 TRBV14 NA TGTGCCAGCAGCCAAGATACTACGGCCACTGAAGCTTTCTTT CASSQDTTATEAFF
many TRBJ1-2 TRBV2 NA TGTGCCAGCAGTCGGTATCTCACGGGTAACTATGGCTACACCTTC CASSRYLTGNYGYTF
many TRBJ1-1 TRBV20-1 NA TGCAGTCCCCGTGGGCTCAGGGAGGGGGACACTGAAGCTTTCTTT CSPRGLREGDTEAFF
NA TRBJ2-2 TRBV11-3 NA TGTGCCAGCAGCTTAGGCCGGGAGCTGTTTTTT CASSLGRELFF
few TRBJ2-2 TRBV10-2 TRBD2 TGCGCCAGCAGCCGACTAGCGGGAGGGTCCGGGGAGCTGTTTTTT CASSRLAGGSGELFF
many TRBJ1-4 TRBV7-9 NA TGTGCCAGCACCCCGGGCAGGGAAAAACTGTTTTTT CASTPGREKLFF
many TRBJ2-1 TRBV6-1 NA TGTGCCAGCAGACCGGGGGCGGCGTACAATGAGCAGTTCTTC CASRPGAAYNEQFF
many TRBJ2-3 TRBV20-1 NA TGCAGTGCTCGTTCCCCGACCAGTTCCACAGATACGCAGTATTTT CSARSPTSSTDTQYF
NA TRBJ1-5 TRBV19 NA TGTGTCAGTAAAAAGGGGGGGGCTGGTCAGCCCCAGCATTTT CVSKKGGAGQPQHF
many TRBJ1-5 TRBV7-2 NA TGTGCCAGCAGCCCCCGGCCGGGAAATCAGCCCCAGCATTTT CASSPRPGNQPQHF
many TRBJ2-7 TRBV6-5 TRBD1 TGTGCCAGCAGTTACATGGACAGGGGGCTGAGAGAGCAGTACTTC CASSYMDRGLREQYF
NA TRBJ1-5 TRBV11-2 NA TGTGCCAGCAGCTTAGCCCCAGAGGGTTATAGCAATCAGCCCCAGCATTTT CASSLAPEGYSNQPQHF
many TRBJ2-7 TRBV12-5 TRBD1 TGTGCTAGTGGTTTGGTACTAGGACAGGAGGTCTACGAGCAGTACTTC CASGLVLGQEVYEQYF
many TRBJ2-3 TRBV7-8 TRBD2 TGTGCCAGCAGCTTGACTAGCGGGAGCACAGATACGCAGTATTTT CASSLTSGSTDTQYF
NA TRBJ1-2 TRBV20-1 NA TGCAGCGTGCCTTTCAGCGAATATGGCTACACCTTC CSVPFSEYGYTF
many TRBJ2-7 TRBV2 NA TGTGCCAGCCGAAGGGTGGCCGCACCTACCTACGAGCAGTACTTC CASRRVAAPTYEQYF
few TRBJ1-5 TRBV19 NA TGTGCCAGTAGTATAGCCAACGTGGACAATCAGCCCCAGCATTTT CASSIANVDNQPQHF
many TRBJ2-5 TRBV20-1 TRBD2 TGCAGCGGCTTAGCGGGGCCAGAGACCCAGTACTTC CSGLAGPETQYF
many TRBJ1-2 TRBV20-1 NA TGCAGTGCTCTTAGGGATTTTCAGGGCTACACCTTC CSALRDFQGYTF
NA TRBJ2-7 TRBV19 NA TGTGCCAGTAGTATTTATCCGGGCCACGAGCAGTACTTC CASSIYPGHEQYF